One T cell receptor (beta chain) is described in this entry. This specimen belongs to a study of blood T cell repertoires in COVID-19. As for the study in general: T cells, B-cell-depleted T cells, or PBMCs supplied cDNA or gDNA.

V was clipped by 5 bases and J by 1 base; unmatched bases: 5. Germline loops: CDR1 LGHDT, CDR2 YNNKEL (reference sequence). The CDR3 loop spans 15 amino acids. TCRdb's copy holds only in-frame clones and misses some; the assay was immunoSEQ multiplex PCR. Of 35,000 or so clones in the sample, roughly nine tenths were seen once. This chain connects TRBV3-1 (or the pseudogene TRBV3-2) to TRBJ2-7; 10 positions agree with TRBD2. This TCR was recovered from a man aged 70-80 years with acute or convalescent COVID-19. The sequencing sample was made of peripheral blood. The CDR3: CASSSGLADSYEQYF. The CDR3 DNA reads TGTGCCAGCAGCTCAGGACTAGCGGATTCCTACGAGCAGTACTTC.